This T cell receptor (beta chain) was recovered during a study of T-cell reconstitution after alpha-beta-depleted transplantation in children. Study conclusions and caveats: Expanded graft clones, several hundred of them, were reportedly the source of alpha-beta T cells about two months after transplant.

Library preparation (for TCRbeta) was performed with unique molecular identifiers. Each CDR3 protein gets one entry after TCRdb re-called the PCR reads with MiXCR. This sample has 440,000 or so distinct CDR3 sequences, with over 40% found just once. Comments on this clonotype: The antigen is unknown.

V lost 1 base, J lost 9 bases, and 10 bases lay in between. The germline gives CDR1 SGHVS, CDR2 FNYEAQ. This CDR3 is 13 amino acids long. The source material was PBMCs, sampled before TCRalphabeta/CD19-depleted stem cell transplant. This clonotype originated in a girl aged 2-10 years with aplastic anemia, due to receive a stem cell transplant. The chain links TRBV7-6 to TRBJ2-1; D remains ambiguous. In DNA, the CDR3 is TGTGCCAGCAGCTTAGATCTAGTAGGTGAGCAGTTCTTC. Translated: CASSLDLVGEQFF.